Listed here are 9 T cell receptor beta chains from one sample, sequenced in a study of blood T cell repertoires in COVID-19. Clones were read by immunoSEQ multiplex PCR, and TCRdb kept only the in-frame ones, dropping some. The top ten clones hold under 6% of a sample with around 150,000 clones, around 88% of them seen once. The sequencing input was peripheral blood. Receptors were obtained from a human donor in a cohort sampled during active COVID-19.

V and J are TRBV5-6 and TRBJ2-7; 8 bases line up with TRBD1. This CDR3 has 14 amino acids. Germline V gene sequence: CDR1 SGHDT, CDR2 YYEEEE. The V gene end was trimmed by 5 bases and the J gene end by 5 bases; junction bases not matched to a gene: 9. CDR3 protein: CASSSLDRVDEQYF. The CDR3 DNA follows: TGTGCCAGCAGTTCCCTGGACAGGGTAGACGAGCAGTACTTC.

The rearrangement links TRBV24-1 to TRBJ2-2; 15 bases fit TRBD2. Germline-derived CDR1 and CDR2 are KGHDR and SFDVKD. J lost 4 bases, V lost 1 base, and 9 bases had no gene match. The CDR3 has 20 residues. For the CDR3, the DNA is TGTGCCACCAGTGATTTAAGGACTAGCGGGGGGGCACTCAGCACCGGGGAGCTGTTTTTT. Its protein is CATSDLRTSGGALSTGELFF.

The chain combines TRBV30 with TRBJ2-7, with TRBD2 identical over 8 bases. CDR3 length: 17 residues. Trimming removed 1 base from V and 4 bases from J; junction bases left unmatched: 15. Per germline, CDR1 GTSNPN and CDR2 SVGIG (reference sequence). The DNA for the CDR3 is TGTGCCTGGAGTGGAGGAACTACGGGAGGGGGATGGTACGAGCAGTACTTC. As protein: CAWSGGTTGGGWYEQYF. The full variable domain, its missing parts supplied by reference TRBV30 and TRBJ2-7, is SQTIHQWPATLVQPVGSPLSLECTVEGTSNPNLYWYRQAAGRGLQLLFYSVGIGQISSEVPQNLSASRPQDRQFILSSKKLLLSDSGFYLCAWSGGTTGGGWYEQYFGPGTRLTVT.

The V gene is TRBV5-6, the J gene TRBJ1-3, with D possibly being TRBD1 (6 bases). This CDR3 has 14 amino acids. Trimming shortened V by 0 bases and J by 4 bases, and 8 bases separated the two germline ends. Germline CDR1 SGHDT, CDR2 YYEEEE. CDR3 region: CASSLVGTGNTIYF. DNA for the CDR3: TGTGCCAGCAGCTTGGTAGGGACAGGAAACACCATATATTTT.

This clone has a single count. The chain has TRBV28 and TRBJ1-3; 8 nucleotides match TRBD1. The germline gives CDR1 MDHEN, CDR2 SYDVKM. The length of the CDR3 is 14 residues. V was pared by 6 bases and J by 4 bases, with 5 bases of the junction left unmatched. The DNA for the CDR3 is TGTGCCAGCAGGAGCAGGGGGCCCGGAAACACCATATATTTT. As protein: CASRSRGPGNTIYF.

The rearrangement joins TRBV4-2 to TRBJ1-1; tentatively, D is TRBD1 (5 bases). Germline-derived CDR1 and CDR2 are LGHNA and YNFKEQ. The CDR3 extends over 15 amino acids. V lost 0 bases and J lost 3, with 11 bases in between. The CDR3 sequence: CASSQDSQGDTEAFF. CDR3 nucleotide sequence: TGTGCCAGCAGCCAAGATTCGCAGGGCGACACTGAAGCTTTCTTT.

V usage is TRBV5-6 and J usage is TRBJ2-5, with 11 bases identical to TRBD2. Unmatched junction bases numbered 4, after V lost 3 bases and J lost 0 bases. Germline CDR1 is SGHDT and CDR2 is YYEEEE. The CDR3 loop spans 16 amino acids. CDR3 in DNA: TGTGCCAGCAGCTGGGCTAGCGGGGGGTACCAAGAGACCCAGTACTTC. Translated: CASSWASGGYQETQYF.

The rearrangement uses TRBV3-1 (or the pseudogene TRBV3-2) and TRBJ2-7; 9 nucleotides align to TRBD1. Germline CDR1 reads LGHDT; CDR2 reads YNNKEL (reference sequence). The CDR3 spans 16 residues. V was pared by 5 bases and J by 6 bases, with 14 bases of the junction left unmatched. As DNA, the CDR3 is TGTGCCAGCAGCGTAACCGGGACAGGGAATGGGGGCGAGCAGTACTTC. It codes for CASSVTGTGNGGEQYF.

In this sample, this clone turned up a few times. The chain links TRBV9 to TRBJ2-2, with D possibly matching TRBD1 (5 bases). From germline, CDR1 is SGDLS and CDR2 YYNGEE. The CDR3 runs to 14 residues. Trimming cost V 0 bases and J 6 bases, with 9 bases left between them. The CDR3 protein is CASSVAQGSGELFF. The CDR3 DNA follows: TGTGCCAGCAGCGTAGCCCAGGGTTCCGGGGAGCTGTTTTTT.